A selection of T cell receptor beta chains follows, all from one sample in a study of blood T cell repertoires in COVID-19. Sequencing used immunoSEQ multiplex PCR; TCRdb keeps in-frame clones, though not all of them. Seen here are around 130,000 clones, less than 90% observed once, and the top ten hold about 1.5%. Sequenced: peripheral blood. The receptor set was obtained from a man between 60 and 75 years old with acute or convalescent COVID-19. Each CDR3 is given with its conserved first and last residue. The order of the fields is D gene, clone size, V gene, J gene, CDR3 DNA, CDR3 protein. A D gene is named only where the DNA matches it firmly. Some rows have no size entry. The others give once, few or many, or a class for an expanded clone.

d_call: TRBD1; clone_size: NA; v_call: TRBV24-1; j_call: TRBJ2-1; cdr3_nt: TGTGCCACACAGGGGGCCTACTACAATGAGCAGTTCTTC; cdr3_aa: CATQGAYYNEQFF
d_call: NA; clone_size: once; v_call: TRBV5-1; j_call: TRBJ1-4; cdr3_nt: TGCGCCAGCAGCTCGACAGGAAACCTTGAAAAACTGTTTTTT; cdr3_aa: CASSSTGNLEKLFF
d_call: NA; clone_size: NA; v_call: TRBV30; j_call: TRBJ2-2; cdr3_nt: TGTGCCTGGAGTCGGACTAACCTAGGGTACACCGGGGAGCTGTTTTTT; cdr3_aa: CAWSRTNLGYTGELFF
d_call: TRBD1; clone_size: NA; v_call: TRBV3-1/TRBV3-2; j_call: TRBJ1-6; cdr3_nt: TGTGCCAGCAGCCAAGAGGGGACAGAGGATTCACCCCTCCACTTT; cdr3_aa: CASSQEGTEDSPLHF
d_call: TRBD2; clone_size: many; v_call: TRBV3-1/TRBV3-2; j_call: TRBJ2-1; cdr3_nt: TGTGCCAGCAGCCAAGGACTAGCGGGAGCTAGCAATGAGCAGTTCTTC; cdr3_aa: CASSQGLAGASNEQFF
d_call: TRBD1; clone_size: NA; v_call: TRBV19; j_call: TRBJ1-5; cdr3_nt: TGTGCCAGTAGTATTGGGGCCGGGACAGGGAATCAGCCCCAGCATTTT; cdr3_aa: CASSIGAGTGNQPQHF
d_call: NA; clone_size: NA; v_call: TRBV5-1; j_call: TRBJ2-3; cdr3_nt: TGCGCCAGCACCGCCTCGGTTTCGGGCACAGATACGCAGTATTTT; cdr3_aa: CASTASVSGTDTQYF
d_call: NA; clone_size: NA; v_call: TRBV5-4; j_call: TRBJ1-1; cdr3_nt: TGTGCCAGCAGCGAGGCGGGATGGGTGGGCACTGAAGCTTTCTTT; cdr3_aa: CASSEAGWVGTEAFF
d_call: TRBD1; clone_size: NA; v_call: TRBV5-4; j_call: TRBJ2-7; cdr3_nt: TGTGCCAGCAGCAGCGGGACAGGGGGCTACGAGCAGTACTTC; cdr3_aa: CASSSGTGGYEQYF
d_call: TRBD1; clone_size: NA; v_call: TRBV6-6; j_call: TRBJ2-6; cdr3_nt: TGTGCCAGCAGTCGTCGGGACAGGGCCACCCTCTCTGGGGCCAACGTCCTGACTTTC; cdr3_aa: CASSRRDRATLSGANVLTF
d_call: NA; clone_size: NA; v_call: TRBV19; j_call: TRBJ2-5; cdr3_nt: TGTGCCAGTAGTATAGATCCTGCAGGGGAGGTACGGCGGGGGCAAGAGACCCAGTACTTC; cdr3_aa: CASSIDPAGEVRRGQETQYF
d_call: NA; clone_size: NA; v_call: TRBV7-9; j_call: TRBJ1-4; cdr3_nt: TGTGCCAGCAGCTTAGTCCCACCGGAGGAAAAACTGTTTTTT; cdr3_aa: CASSLVPPEEKLFF
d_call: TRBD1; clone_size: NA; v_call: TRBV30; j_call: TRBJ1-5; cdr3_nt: TGTGCCTGGAGTGTTGGACAGGGGAATCAGCCCCAGCATTTT; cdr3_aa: CAWSVGQGNQPQHF